The 20 T cell receptor beta chains below come from one sample, sequenced in a study of T cell responses to AZD1222 COVID-19 vaccine. Sequencing was performed with immunoSEQ multiplex PCR; in TCRdb, only in-frame clones are kept and a portion is missing. The table shows 110,000 or so clones, with roughly 89% occurring only once. The material was peripheral blood, obtained 28 days after the second AZD1222 dose. These receptors originate from an adult who received the AZD1222 COVID-19 vaccine.

The rearrangement joins TRBV30 to TRBJ2-5, with TRBD2 matching 8 bases. The CDR3 has 16 amino acids. The V gene's germline CDR1 is GTSNPN and CDR2 SVGIG (reference sequence). Trimming removed 0 bases from V and 1 base from J; junction bases left unmatched: 7. CDR3 nucleotide sequence: TGTGCCTGGAGTGTAGAAGGCGGGGGGCTCCAAGAGACCCAGTACTTC. Amino acids: CAWSVEGGGLQETQYF. Supplemented by reference TRBV30 and TRBJ2-5, the full variable domain reads SQTIHQWPATLVQPVGSPLSLECTVEGTSNPNLYWYRQAAGRGLQLLFYSVGIGQISSEVPQNLSASRPQDRQFILSSKKLLLSDSGFYLCAWSVEGGGLQETQYFGPGTRLLVL.

This chain links TRBV5-1 with TRBJ2-3; no firm D call. CDR3 length: 16 residues. The germline V gene encodes CDR1 SGHRS and CDR2 YFSETQ. V dropped 3 bases and J dropped 1 base, with 15 bases sitting between them. CDR3 nucleotide sequence: TGCGCCAGCAGCTACAGAAGAAACGGTGGCACAGATACGCAGTATTTT. Translation gives CASSYRRNGGTDTQYF.

V is TRBV28 and J is TRBJ1-1; D gene uncertain. CDR1 and CDR2 (germline): MDHEN, SYDVKM. CDR3 length: 14 amino acids. V gave up 4 bases and J gave up 7 bases, with 16 bases separating them. CDR3 in amino acids: CASSSLGPALEAFF. CDR3 DNA sequence: TGTGCCAGCAGTTCCCTTGGCCCTGCCCTTGAAGCTTTCTTT.

Concerning this clone itself: One end of the junction varies from germline; a read error may be responsible. In nucleotides, the CDR3 is TGTGCTAGCAGCCGAAGTGGGGGGGAGGAGACCCAGTACTTC. Its translation: CASSRSGGEETQYF. The rearrangement joins TRBV7-7 to TRBJ2-5, with TRBD2 matching over 7 bases. Germline lookup yields CDR1 SSHAT and CDR2 FNYEAQ (reference sequence). The CDR3 is 14 amino acids.

This clone was counted a single time. The chain combines TRBV5-1 with TRBJ1-4; D gene ambiguous. The V end lost 5 bases, the J end lost 0 bases, and 8 bases lay between the germline ends. Germline lookup yields CDR1 SGHRS and CDR2 YFSETQ. This CDR3 contains 14 residues. The chain's CDR3 is CASSSSPTNEKLFF. In nucleotides, the CDR3 is TGCGCCAGCAGTAGCTCACCAACTAATGAAAAACTGTTTTTT.

This sequence joins TRBV7-9 and TRBJ1-2; TRBD1 might be the D (6 bases). V gave up 5 bases and J gave up 2 bases, with 9 bases separating them. Germline loops: CDR1 SEHNR, CDR2 FQNEAQ (reference sequence). The CDR3 extends over 13 amino acids. CDR3 sequence reads: CASSHRANYGYTF. CDR3 nucleotide sequence: TGTGCCAGCAGCCACAGGGCCAACTATGGCTACACCTTC.

The genes are TRBV2 and TRBJ1-6; D is ambiguous. The CDR3 runs to 15 residues. V lost 4 bases to trimming and J lost 7 bases, with 14 bases between them. Germline V lookup: CDR1 SNHLY, CDR2 FYNNEI. DNA of the CDR3: TGTGCCAGCAGTGGACCGGGCCTCGGGAATTCACCCCTCCACTTT. Translated, it gives CASSGPGLGNSPLHF.

The chain has TRBV21-1 and TRBJ2-5; TRBD2, the table's D call, was not compared with the DNA. TRBV21-1 is tagged as a pseudogene. The CDR3 contains 16 residues. CDR3 in amino acids: CAIKPRRSGQKETQYF. The DNA for the CDR3 is TGTGCCATCAAACCCCGCCGGAGCGGCCAAAAAGAGACCCAGTACTTC.

This CDR3 reads CASRHPKTGGTGANVLTF. For the CDR3, the DNA is TGTGCCAGCAGGCATCCAAAAACAGGAGGCACTGGGGCCAACGTCCTGACTTTC. This sequence joins TRBV7-2 and TRBJ2-6; D might be TRBD1 or TRBD2, each matching 5 bases. Trimming shortened V by 6 bases and J by 2 bases, and 20 bases separated the two germline ends. CDR3 length: 18 amino acids. Germline values: CDR1 SGHTA, CDR2 FQGNSA.

This sequence joins TRBV5-1 and TRBJ2-7; 7 nucleotides agree with TRBD1. The CDR3 consists of 15 residues. V gave up 1 base and J gave up 6 bases; unmatched junction bases: 10. Germline V gives CDR1 SGHRS, CDR2 YFSETQ. In DNA, the CDR3 is TGCGCCAGCAGCTTGCCGGAGACAGGGTCTGGCGAGCAGTACTTC. Translated: CASSLPETGSGEQYF.

This sequence joins TRBV5-3 and TRBJ1-4; D gene unclear. TRBV5-3 is known as an ORF, though its function is uncertain. This CDR3 comprises 15 residues. V dropped 4 bases and J dropped 5 bases, with 15 bases sitting between them. The CDR3 loop is CARSRAKGKNEKLFF. CDR3 in DNA: TGTGCCAGAAGCCGGGCGAAGGGTAAGAATGAAAAACTGTTTTTT.

The V call is TRBV7-8, the J call TRBJ2-1; 12 bases agree with TRBD2. CDR3 length equals 14 residues. V gave up 4 bases and J gave up 9 bases; unmatched junction bases: 4. Germline CDR1 and CDR2: SGHVS and FQNEAQ. The CDR3: CASSSSGGAGEQFF. In DNA, the CDR3 is TGTGCCAGCAGCTCTAGCGGGGGGGCGGGTGAGCAGTTCTTC.

The J gene is TRBJ1-1, the V gene TRBV5-1, with D possibly being TRBD1 (6 bases). CDR3 length equals 17 residues. Trimming pared 0 bases from V and 0 bases from J, leaving 15 bases between. Germline assignment: CDR1 SGHRS and CDR2 YFSETQ. The CDR3 DNA reads TGCGCCAGCAGCTTGGATGGGGGCTCAAACATGAACACTGAAGCTTTCTTT. It is translated as CASSLDGGSNMNTEAFF. The variable domain in full, with the rest retrieved from reference TRBV5-1 and TRBJ1-1, is KAGVTQTPRYLIKTRGQQVTLSCSPISGHRSVSWYQQTPGQGLQFLFEYFSETQRNKGNFPGRFSGRQFSNSRSEMNVSTLELGDSALYLCASSLDGGSNMNTEAFFGQGTRLTVV.

This clone was picked up one time. The chain uses TRBV7-9 and TRBJ2-7, with D tentatively TRBD1 (7 bases). Germline-derived CDR1 and CDR2 are SEHNR and FQNEAQ (reference sequence). The CDR3 runs 14 residues. The V gene lost 5 bases and the J gene lost 3 bases, with 14 bases spanning the gap. Here the CDR3 DNA reads TGTGCCAGCAGCCTGACAGGGAGGTTCTACGAGCAGTACTTC. Encoded protein: CASSLTGRFYEQYF.

The chain couples TRBV27 to TRBJ2-5; a possible D gene is TRBD1 (7 bases). CDR1 MNHEY and CDR2 SMNVEV come from the germline V gene (reference sequence). The CDR3 length is 15 residues. The V end was cut by 5 bases, the J end by 5 bases, with 18 bases between. The CDR3 DNA is TGTGCCAGCAGTCTCCGGAACAGGGGAGGTGAGACCCAGTACTTC. Translation: CASSLRNRGGETQYF.

The CDR3 DNA is TGTGCCAGCAGTTACTCGCGGGCAGGAGATCCCTATGGCTACACCTTC. Its translation: CASSYSRAGDPYGYTF. This sequence joins TRBV6-6 and TRBJ1-2; D gene ambiguous. Trimming pared 0 bases from V and 4 bases from J, leaving 15 bases between. The CDR3 is made up of 16 amino acids. Germline values: CDR1 MNHNY, CDR2 SVGAGI (reference sequence).

The chain carries TRBV5-6 and TRBJ2-7; D perhaps matches TRBD2 (5 bases). The CDR3 covers 14 residues. Germline CDR1 is SGHDT and CDR2 is YYEEEE. V shed 4 bases and J shed 0 bases, with 11 bases lying between them. The CDR3 reads CASSQDLNSYEQYF. Here the CDR3 DNA reads TGTGCCAGCAGCCAGGACTTAAACTCCTACGAGCAGTACTTC.

The CDR3: CASTTPGAHGYTF. The CDR3 nucleotides are TGTGCCAGCACCACCCCGGGGGCGCATGGCTACACCTTC. The chain recombines TRBV27 with TRBJ1-2, with D tentatively TRBD1 (6 bases). CDR3 length: 13 residues. Deletions cut 7 bases from V and 6 bases from J, with 15 bases between. Per the germline V gene, CDR1 is MNHEY and CDR2 is SMNVEV (reference sequence).

Details on this clone: Additional DNA sequences in this sample encode the identical CDR3. The J gene is TRBJ2-7, the V gene TRBV12-3 or TRBV12-4; D might be TRBD1 (6 bases). The V and J ends lost 5 bases and 7 bases respectively, with 12 bases between them. CDR3 length: 12 amino acids. The CDR3 DNA follows: TGTGCCAGCAGTACTCAGGGGTATGAGCAGTACTTC. It codes for CASSTQGYEQYF.

The gene calls are TRBV5-1 and TRBJ1-3; D gene unclear. The germline V gene has CDR1 SGHRS and CDR2 YFSETQ. Trimming cost V 0 bases and J 3 bases, with 13 bases left between them. CDR3 length: 16 amino acids. The CDR3 DNA is TGCGCCAGCAGCTTGGAGACCCCTCCGGGTGGAAACACCATATATTTT. Translated, it gives CASSLETPPGGNTIYF.